A single sample gave rise to the 23 T cell receptor beta chains below, sequenced in a study of blood T cell repertoires in COVID-19. Method: immunoSEQ multiplex PCR; TCRdb's copy keeps in-frame clones and lacks some. The sample shows around 230,000 clones, 70% to 90% of them seen only once. Sequencing was carried out using PBMCs or T cells enriched from blood (not recorded which). These receptor sequences come from a woman in her thirties or forties with acute COVID-19.

The genes are TRBV11-2 and TRBJ2-1; D perhaps matches TRBD1 (5 bases). V was cut by 3 bases and J by 5 bases, with 14 bases left in between. The CDR3 loop spans 15 amino acids. From germline, CDR1 is SGHAT and CDR2 FQNNGV. CDR3: CASSFKGFSDNEQFF. CDR3 bases: TGTGCCAGCAGCTTTAAGGGGTTTTCAGACAATGAGCAGTTCTTC.

The chain links TRBV27 to TRBJ2-1, with TRBD1 matching 10 bases. The CDR3 has 15 amino acids. Germline values: CDR1 MNHEY, CDR2 SMNVEV (reference sequence). Trimming cost V 2 bases and J 5 bases; bases outside gene matches: 3. The DNA for the CDR3 is TGTGCCAGCAGTTTACGGACAGGGGGTAACAATGAGCAGTTCTTC. Its translation is CASSLRTGGNNEQFF.

The V and J genes are TRBV3-1 (or the pseudogene TRBV3-2) and TRBJ1-2, with D maybe TRBD1 (5 bases). This CDR3 contains 15 residues. The germline V gene encodes CDR1 LGHDT and CDR2 YNNKEL (reference sequence). The V gene lost 1 base and the J gene lost 3 bases, with 12 bases spanning the gap. The CDR3 protein is CASSQGGDPYYGYTF. DNA for the CDR3: TGTGCCAGCAGCCAAGGGGGGGACCCCTACTATGGCTACACCTTC.

A few counts support this clone. J is TRBJ2-7 and V is TRBV18; 11 positions match TRBD2. The CDR3 is 16 residues long. The junction had 12 bases not matched to a gene; V was cut back by 4 bases and J by 7 bases. From germline, CDR1 is KGHSH and CDR2 LQKENI. CDR3 sequence reads: CASSLKQTSGIGEQYF. The CDR3 region has the DNA TGTGCCAGCTCACTAAAGCAGACTAGCGGGATAGGGGAGCAGTACTTC.

The table lists this clone with a count of one. The chain employs TRBV9 and TRBJ2-1, with a weak D call TRBD2 (6 bases). The CDR3 covers 15 residues. Germline lookup yields CDR1 SGDLS and CDR2 YYNGEE. V lost 4 bases, J lost 7 bases, and 18 bases lay in between. CDR3 in amino acids: CASSPGGGNLNEQFF. The CDR3 DNA reads as TGTGCCAGCAGCCCTGGCGGCGGGAATTTGAATGAGCAGTTCTTC.

This chain connects TRBV24-1 to TRBJ2-7; D might be TRBD1 (5 bases). Germline V lookup: CDR1 KGHDR, CDR2 SFDVKD. V dropped 5 bases and J dropped 6 bases, with 19 bases sitting between them. CDR3 length equals 15 residues. The CDR3 protein is CATSGSGAGISEQYF. The CDR3 nucleotides read TGTGCCACCAGTGGCTCTGGGGCAGGGATATCCGAGCAGTACTTC.

This chain links TRBV9 with TRBJ2-1, with a possible D match to TRBD1 (5 bases). Germline V lookup: CDR1 SGDLS, CDR2 YYNGEE. The V end lost 3 bases, the J end lost 7 bases, and 8 bases lay between the germline ends. This CDR3 has 12 amino acids. In nucleotides, the CDR3 is TGTGCCAGCAGCGGCAGGGTTAATGAGCAGTTCTTC. Protein: CASSGRVNEQFF. Together with reference TRBV9 and TRBJ2-1, the CDR3 gives the full variable domain: DSGVTQTPKHLITATGQRVTLRCSPRSGDLSVYWYQQSLDQGLQFLIQYYNGEERAKGNILERFSAQQFPDLHSELNLSSLELGDSALYFCASSGRVNEQFFGPGTRLTVL.

This chain connects TRBV6-2 or TRBV6-3 to TRBJ2-1; D is unclear. This CDR3 is built from 11 residues. Per germline, CDR1 MNHEY and CDR2 SVGEGT. The V end was cut by 4 bases, the J end by 9 bases, with 7 bases between. The CDR3 nucleotides are TGTGCCAGCAGTTCGTCAGTTGAGCAGTTCTTC. This codes for CASSSSVEQFF.

As for this clone: A read error may produce the germline difference seen at one junction end. The chain links TRBV7-7 to TRBJ2-3; 11 nucleotides align to TRBD2. The CDR3 covers 15 residues. The germline CDR1 and CDR2 sequences are SSHAT and FNYEAQ (reference sequence). CDR3 amino acids: CASSEDSGRADTQYF. CDR3 in DNA: TGTGCTAGCAGCGAAGATAGCGGGAGGGCAGATACGCAGTATTTT.

The V call is TRBV9, the J call TRBJ2-1; 7 bases match TRBD1. V lost 0 bases and J lost 3; bases outside the gene matches: 6. Looked up from germline, CDR1 is SGDLS and CDR2 is YYNGEE. This CDR3 is built from 16 residues. The CDR3 DNA reads TGTGCCAGCAGCGTAGCTGGACAGGTGGGCTACAATGAGCAGTTCTTC. This gives the protein CASSVAGQVGYNEQFF.

This chain connects TRBV4-1 to TRBJ2-6; D may be TRBD1 (6 bases). The length of the CDR3 is 14 residues. The V and J ends lost 6 bases and 2 bases respectively, with 8 bases between them. Germline V gene lookup returns CDR1 MGHRA and CDR2 YSYEKL. Written as DNA, the CDR3 is TGCGCCAGCAGGGACAGTACTGGGGCCAACGTCCTGACTTTC. Translating gives CASRDSTGANVLTF.

The rearrangement uses TRBV7-2 and TRBJ2-1, with D tentatively TRBD2 (6 bases). Per the germline V gene, CDR1 is SGHTA and CDR2 is FQGNSA. CDR3 size: 14 residues. Trimming took off 5 bases at V and 7 bases at J, with 15 bases between the two ends. CDR3 residues: CASSPRVAANEQFF. CDR3 nucleotide sequence: TGTGCCAGCAGCCCACGGGTAGCGGCAAATGAGCAGTTCTTC. Looking up the rest from reference TRBV7-2 and TRBJ2-1 gives the full variable domain: GAGVSQSPSNKVTEKGKDVELRCDPISGHTALYWYRQSLGQGLEFLIYFQGNSAPDKSGLPSDRFSAERTGGSVSTLTIQRTQQEDSAVYLCASSPRVAANEQFFGPGTRLTVL.

This sequence joins TRBV6-5 and TRBJ2-1, with 7 bases fitting TRBD1. Trimming removed 9 bases from V and 1 base from J; junction bases left unmatched: 3. CDR1 MNHEY and CDR2 SVGAGI come from the germline V gene. This CDR3 has 13 residues. CDR3 bases: TGTGCCAGTAGACAGGGTTCCTACAATGAGCAGTTCTTC. Translation gives CASRQGSYNEQFF.

J is TRBJ1-2 and V is TRBV5-1, with 8 bases lining up with TRBD1. Germline assignment: CDR1 SGHRS and CDR2 YFSETQ. J gave up 6 bases and V 2 bases, and 9 bases lay outside the gene matches. This CDR3 is 15 amino acids long. The CDR3 protein is CASSFNQGALDGYTF. The DNA of the CDR3 is TGCGCCAGCAGCTTTAACCAGGGGGCGCTTGATGGCTACACCTTC.

V usage is TRBV2 and J usage is TRBJ2-1; TRBD1 matches at 7 bases. The trim removed 6 bases at V and 7 bases at J, leaving 6 bases unmatched. There are 13 residues in the CDR3. Per germline, CDR1 SNHLY and CDR2 FYNNEI. The CDR3 sequence is CASRHRGGNEQFF. Here the CDR3 DNA reads TGTGCCAGCAGGCACAGGGGTGGTAATGAGCAGTTCTTC.

This chain links TRBV7-2 with TRBJ2-1; 15 nucleotides match TRBD2. Germline assignment: CDR1 SGHTA and CDR2 FQGNSA. V lost 5 bases and J lost 1; bases outside the gene matches: 3. CDR3 size: 17 residues. DNA of the CDR3: TGTGCCAGCAGCAGGACTAGCGGGAGGGGGTCCTACAATGAGCAGTTCTTC. It specifies CASSRTSGRGSYNEQFF. The full variable domain, rest sourced from reference TRBV7-2 and TRBJ2-1, is GAGVSQSPSNKVTEKGKDVELRCDPISGHTALYWYRQSLGQGLEFLIYFQGNSAPDKSGLPSDRFSAERTGGSVSTLTIQRTQQEDSAVYLCASSRTSGRGSYNEQFFGPGTRLTVL.

This sequence joins TRBV27 and TRBJ1-6; D unresolved. V lost 2 bases, J lost 10 bases, and 12 bases lay in between. CDR3 size: 14 residues. CDR1 is MNHEY and CDR2 is SMNVEV in the germline V gene (reference sequence). CDR3 loop: CASSLEGLLSPLHF. CDR3 nucleotides: TGTGCCAGCAGTTTAGAGGGTTTGTTGTCACCCCTCCACTTT.

The J gene is TRBJ2-7, the V gene TRBV7-9; D possibly corresponds to TRBD1 (6 bases). CDR3 length equals 15 residues. Germline values: CDR1 SEHNR, CDR2 FQNEAQ (reference sequence). The V end was cut by 5 bases, the J end by 6 bases, with 20 bases between. The CDR3 coding sequence is TGTGCCAGCAGCCCGAGGACTGGCACAGGGACCGAGCAGTACTTC. It translates to CASSPRTGTGTEQYF.

The chain links TRBV7-2 to TRBJ1-2; TRBD1 aligns across 8 bases. V dropped 1 base and J dropped 7; count of bases not matched to a gene: 2. The CDR3 consists of 13 residues. CDR1 is SGHTA and CDR2 is FQGNSA in the germline V gene. The DNA of the CDR3 is TGTGCCAGCAGCTTAGACAGGGGGTCTGGCTACACCTTC. Protein: CASSLDRGSGYTF.

The chain is built from TRBV3-1 (or the pseudogene TRBV3-2) and TRBJ2-3; possibly TRBD1 for D (5 bases). V dropped 1 base and J dropped 6 bases, with 14 bases sitting between them. Germline values: CDR1 LGHDT, CDR2 YNNKEL (reference sequence). This CDR3 region has 15 residues. CDR3 region: CASSQVLAGFDTQYF. CDR3 coding DNA: TGTGCCAGCAGCCAAGTATTGGCAGGGTTTGATACGCAGTATTTT.

This chain connects TRBV3-1 (or the pseudogene TRBV3-2) to TRBJ1-2; no definite D call. V dropped 0 bases and J dropped 8 bases, with 13 bases sitting between them. CDR3 length: 14 residues. Germline V gene lookup returns CDR1 LGHDT and CDR2 YNNKEL (reference sequence). CDR3 coding DNA: TGTGCCAGCAGCCAAGATGCGGGTTTCTACGGCTACACCTTC. Translating it yields CASSQDAGFYGYTF.

This clone was counted a single time. The chain carries TRBV5-1 and TRBJ2-3, with 14 nucleotides matching TRBD2. Germline V gene sequence: CDR1 SGHRS, CDR2 YFSETQ. V was pared by 3 bases and J by 6 bases, with 12 bases of the junction left unmatched. CDR3 length: 18 amino acids. The CDR3 DNA reads as TGCGCCAGCAGCTGGGAAGGACTAGCGGGAGGTGTTAGGGATACGCAGTATTTT. Amino acids: CASSWEGLAGGVRDTQYF.

Only one count was recorded for this clone. V is TRBV7-9 and J is TRBJ1-2; D call uncertain. Germline CDR1 SEHNR, CDR2 FQNEAQ (reference sequence). The CDR3 is 13 amino acids. Deletions cut 1 base from V and 3 bases from J, with 6 bases between. CDR3 nucleotides: TGTGCCAGCAGCTTAGACAGAGACTATGGCTACACCTTC. Translating gives CASSLDRDYGYTF.